The 28 T cell receptor beta chains reported below all come from one sample, sequenced in a study of blood T cells in healthy people across ages. Combining a sample-barcoded 5' primer with a J-beta primer mix, a second PCR ran for 7 to 11 cycles. TCRdb called the 5' RACE reads again in MiXCR, with one record for every CDR3 protein. The repertoire holds around 1,600,000 distinct CDR3 sequences, with approximately 39% as singletons. The specimen was blood. The receptors shown here come from a woman aged 18-35 years in good health.

The chain couples TRBV12-3 or TRBV12-4 to TRBJ1-2; the D gene is possibly TRBD1 (5 bases). This CDR3 has 13 residues. V lost 2 bases and J 6 bases, leaving 10 bases between the germline ends. The CDR3 nucleotides are TGTGCCAGCAGTTTATGGGGACGAGATGGCTACACCTTC. Encoded protein: CASSLWGRDGYTF.

V gene TRBV12-3 or TRBV12-4 combines with J gene TRBJ2-1; TRBD2 matches 10 bases. Losses at the gene ends were 7 bases for V and 8 bases for J; bases not matched to a gene: 17. This CDR3 region has 17 residues. CDR3 region: CASTLWASGGLPDEQFF. Here the CDR3 DNA reads TGTGCCAGCACCCTTTGGGCTAGCGGGGGACTGCCGGATGAGCAGTTCTTC.

This clonotype has more than one count but fewer than ten. This sequence joins TRBV20-1 and TRBJ2-7; 7 nucleotides align to TRBD1. This CDR3 is 14 amino acids long. Germline loops: CDR1 DFQATT, CDR2 SNEGSKA (reference sequence). J gave up 2 bases and V 3 bases, and 7 bases lay outside the gene matches. Written as DNA, the CDR3 is TGCAGTGCTAGGCAGGCAGGGGGTGCCTACGAGCAGTACTTC. Its protein is CSARQAGGAYEQYF.

In this sample, this clonotype turned up many times. The V call is TRBV7-2, the J call TRBJ1-2, with D tentatively TRBD1 (6 bases). CDR3 length: 16 amino acids. In germline, CDR1 is SGHTA, CDR2 FQGNSA. With 5 bases removed from V and 8 bases from J, the gap between germline ends came to 24 bases. The CDR3 region has the DNA TGTGCCAGCAGCCCCGGAGGGGCAGGGACATCCTTGGGCTACACCTTC. Residues: CASSPGGAGTSLGYTF.

The V gene is TRBV12-3 or TRBV12-4, the J gene TRBJ1-1; D not certain. There are 13 residues in the CDR3. Trimming took off 8 bases at V and 11 bases at J, with 21 bases between the two ends. Here the CDR3 reads CASGDRASRWAFF. CDR3 bases: TGTGCCAGCGGAGACCGGGCCTCCCGATGGGCTTTCTTT.

The chain carries TRBV28 and TRBJ1-2, with 7 positions matching TRBD1. CDR1 and CDR2 from the germline V gene are MDHEN and SYDVKM. The CDR3 runs to 13 residues. The trim removed 6 bases at V and 7 bases at J, leaving 8 bases unmatched. The CDR3 DNA sequence: TGTGCCAGCAGGAGACAGGGATTCATTGGCTACACCTTC. Its translation: CASRRQGFIGYTF.

CDR3 DNA: TGTGCCAGCAGCATTTCAGGGTTGGGGATTACTGAAGCTTTCTTT. As protein: CASSISGLGITEAFF. The chain recombines TRBV7-2 with TRBJ1-1; D may be TRBD1 (5 bases). V was shortened by 5 bases and J by 5 bases, with 18 bases between the two germline ends. The CDR3 is 15 amino acids. The germline V gene encodes CDR1 SGHTA and CDR2 FQGNSA.

V and J are TRBV7-2 and TRBJ2-7; the D gene is possibly TRBD2 (5 bases). V gave up 5 bases and J gave up 3 bases, with 17 bases separating them. Germline V CDR1 and CDR2: SGHTA, FQGNSA. The length of the CDR3 is 15 residues. The CDR3 DNA reads TGTGCCAGCAGCCCTCTCCCAGGACTGGGCTACGAGCAGTACTTC. As protein: CASSPLPGLGYEQYF.

The chain couples TRBV5-4 to TRBJ1-1, with D maybe TRBD1 (6 bases). This CDR3 comprises 14 residues. Trimming took off 0 bases at V and 8 bases at J, with 14 bases between the two ends. Per germline, CDR1 SGHNT and CDR2 YYREEE (reference sequence). The CDR3, as DNA: TGTGCCAGCAGCTTGGAGCAGGGGAGGCTCGAAGCTTTCTTT. It translates to CASSLEQGRLEAFF. The whole variable domain, filled in from reference TRBV5-4 and TRBJ1-1, reads ETGVTQSPTHLIKTRGQQVTLRCSSQSGHNTVSWYQQALGQGPQFIFQYYREEENGRGNFPPRFSGLQFPNYSSELNVNALELDDSALYLCASSLEQGRLEAFFGQGTRLTVV.

The chain couples TRBV28 to TRBJ1-2; possibly TRBD1 for D (6 bases). CDR3 size: 16 residues. Germline V gene lookup returns CDR1 MDHEN and CDR2 SYDVKM. V was pared by 4 bases and J by 3 bases, with 18 bases between. CDR3: CASSSPGGGLDYGYTF. The CDR3 bases are TGTGCCAGCAGTTCCCCAGGTGGGGGGCTTGACTATGGCTACACCTTC.

The chain uses TRBV7-3 and TRBJ2-1; 8 bases map to TRBD1. The germline CDR1 and CDR2 sequences are SGHTA and FQGTGA. The CDR3 sequence is 15 residues long. V lost 0 bases to trimming and J lost 10 bases; unmatched junction nucleotides: 8. The CDR3 spells CASSLTHGQGVEQFF. The CDR3 bases are TGTGCCAGCAGCTTAACGCACGGACAGGGTGTGGAGCAGTTCTTC.

The chain combines TRBV7-9 with TRBJ2-1, with D possibly matching TRBD2 (5 bases). V was cut by 2 bases and J by 7 bases, with 18 bases left in between. The CDR3 has 16 residues. The germline V gene encodes CDR1 SEHNR and CDR2 FQNEAQ (reference sequence). CDR3 protein: CASSLNEGVVRNEQFF. CDR3 DNA sequence: TGTGCCAGCAGCTTAAATGAGGGAGTAGTAAGGAATGAGCAGTTCTTC.

This clonotype has a handful of counts. The chain uses TRBV20-1 and TRBJ2-2; D is unresolved. V shed 4 bases and J shed 7 bases, with 10 bases lying between them. Per the germline V gene, CDR1 is DFQATT and CDR2 is SNEGSKA (reference sequence). The CDR3 sequence is 12 residues long. Here the CDR3 reads CSAKQSGGELFF. The CDR3 DNA reads as TGCAGTGCTAAGCAGTCTGGCGGGGAGCTGTTTTTT.

The genes are TRBV4-1 and TRBJ1-1; 8 nucleotides agree with TRBD1. The germline CDR1 and CDR2 sequences are MGHRA and YSYEKL. With V trimmed by 1 base and J by 6 bases, 13 bases remained unmatched. This CDR3 is built from 17 residues. This chain's CDR3 is CASSQVIPRQGFAEAFF. The CDR3 nucleotides read TGCGCCAGCAGCCAAGTCATTCCCCGACAGGGGTTCGCTGAAGCTTTCTTT.

The V gene is TRBV27, the J gene TRBJ2-1, with D perhaps matching TRBD1 (6 bases). CDR3 length: 12 amino acids. Trimming stripped 6 bases from V and 8 bases from J, with 11 bases between. CDR1 MNHEY and CDR2 SMNVEV come from the germline V gene (reference sequence). CDR3 region: CASSPEGDEQFF. The CDR3 DNA is TGTGCCAGCAGCCCCGAGGGGGATGAGCAGTTCTTC.

The rearrangement links TRBV3-1 to TRBJ1-6; the match to TRBD1 covers 7 bases. The germline CDR1 and CDR2 sequences are LGHDT and YNNKEL (reference sequence). The length of the CDR3 is 16 residues. The V gene end was trimmed by 4 bases and the J gene end by 3 bases; junction bases not matched to a gene: 6. In DNA, the CDR3 is TGTGCCAGCAGCCCCCTACGACAGGGCTATAATTCACCCCTCCACTTT. This codes for CASSPLRQGYNSPLHF.

This clonotype has more than one count but fewer than ten. The chain joins TRBV7-2 to TRBJ1-5; D is unresolved. The CDR3 totals 19 residues. CDR1 and CDR2 from the germline V gene are SGHTA and FQGNSA. V was pared by 1 base and J by 3 bases, with 22 bases between. Here the CDR3 DNA reads TGTGCCAGCAGCTTAGGATCCTTCTGGGGAAGTGGAATCAATCAGCCCCAGCATTTT. This sequence encodes CASSLGSFWGSGINQPQHF.

Ten or more counts support this clonotype. CDR3 loop: CASSLTGISYNEQFF. In DNA, the CDR3 is TGTGCCAGCAGCTTAACCGGGATCTCTTACAATGAGCAGTTCTTC. The chain uses TRBV7-9 and TRBJ2-1; tentative D call: TRBD2 (5 bases). Trimming stripped 2 bases from V and 4 bases from J, with 12 bases between. This CDR3 comprises 15 residues. Germline V CDR1 and CDR2: SEHNR, FQNEAQ (reference sequence).

This chain joins TRBV5-1 and TRBJ2-2; no definite D call. This CDR3 is 13 amino acids long. V was trimmed by 4 bases and J by 5 bases, leaving 9 bases between them. Germline values: CDR1 SGHRS, CDR2 YFSETQ. In DNA, the CDR3 is TGCGCCAGCAGCCCCTCGGATACCGGGGAGCTGTTTTTT. Translation gives CASSPSDTGELFF.

The rearrangement uses TRBV7-6 and TRBJ2-1, with a weak D call TRBD1 (5 bases). TRBJ2-7 matches the DNA end more closely, so the J call is doubtful. Germline CDR1 and CDR2: SGHVS and FNYEAQ. There are 15 residues in the CDR3. CDR3 sequence (DNA): TGTGCCAGCAGCCTAGGACACAGCTCCTACAATGAGCAGTACTTC. As protein: CASSLGHSSYNEQYF.

CDR3 in DNA: TGCAGTGCACCGAATGTGAACACCGGGGAGCTGTTTTTT. Protein sequence: CSAPNVNTGELFF. This chain connects TRBV20-1 to TRBJ2-2; D is unclear. Trimming cost V 6 bases and J 1 base, with 9 bases left between them. The CDR3 is 13 amino acids. The germline V gene has CDR1 DFQATT and CDR2 SNEGSKA (reference sequence).

V is TRBV3-1 and J is TRBJ2-1, with 14 positions matching TRBD2. The CDR3 sequence is 14 residues long. Germline V gives CDR1 LGHDT, CDR2 YNNKEL (reference sequence). With V trimmed by 7 bases and J by 7 bases, 3 bases remained unmatched. The CDR3 DNA reads TGTGCCAGCAAGGGGACTAGCGGGAGTAATGAGCAGTTCTTC. It is translated as CASKGTSGSNEQFF.

The rearrangement uses TRBV13 and TRBJ1-1, with 9 bases lining up with TRBD1. CDR1 is PRHDT and CDR2 is FYEKMQ in the germline V gene (reference sequence). The CDR3 sequence is 15 residues long. The V segment lost 3 bases and the J segment 4 bases; nucleotides outside the gene matches: 6. CDR3 residues: CASSFNRGLVTEAFF. For the CDR3, the DNA is TGTGCCAGCAGCTTTAACAGGGGGCTCGTCACTGAAGCTTTCTTT.

This clonotype was recorded a few times. This chain uses TRBV2 with TRBJ2-7; D gene ambiguous. This CDR3 spans 12 amino acids. V was cut by 7 bases and J by 6 bases, with 13 bases left in between. Germline values: CDR1 SNHLY, CDR2 FYNNEI. CDR3 residues: CASTTLDVEQYF. The CDR3 DNA reads as TGTGCCAGCACCACGCTTGATGTCGAGCAGTACTTC. The full variable domain, with the rest looked up from reference TRBV2 and TRBJ2-7, is EPEVTQTPSHQVTQMGQEVILRCVPISNHLYFYWYRQILGQKVEFLVSFYNNEISEKSEIFDDQFSVERPDGSNFTLKIRSTKLEDSAMYFCASTTLDVEQYFGPGTRLTVT.

The chain uses TRBV20-1 and TRBJ2-1, with D possibly TRBD1 on 5 matching bases. Germline CDR1 reads DFQATT; CDR2 reads SNEGSKA (reference sequence). V dropped 3 bases and J dropped 13 bases, with 22 bases sitting between them. The CDR3 has 14 amino acids. The CDR3, as DNA: TGCAGTGCTAGGATCAGGGCTGGTGAGGAGACCCAGTTCTTC. Its translation is CSARIRAGEETQFF.

Details on this clonotype: Germline and junction disagree at one end, which may indicate a read error. The V gene is TRBV7-7, the J gene TRBJ2-2; 9 bases agree with TRBD2. The CDR3 has 16 residues. CDR1 and CDR2 (germline): SSHAT, FNYEAQ (reference sequence). Here the CDR3 reads CASSVLTSGNTGELFF. The CDR3 coding sequence is TGTGCTAGCAGCGTCCTGACTAGCGGGAACACCGGGGAGCTGTTTTTT.

The V and J genes are TRBV27 and TRBJ2-7; the match to TRBD1 covers 8 bases. V gave up 5 bases and J gave up 4 bases; unmatched junction bases: 7. Germline lookup yields CDR1 MNHEY and CDR2 SMNVEV (reference sequence). The CDR3 has 14 amino acids. CDR3 loop: CASSGAGGRYEQYF. CDR3 nucleotides: TGTGCCAGCAGTGGGGCAGGGGGCCGTTACGAGCAGTACTTC.

The rearrangement links TRBV7-9 to TRBJ2-3; TRBD2 aligns across 10 bases. This CDR3 region has 17 residues. The germline V gene has CDR1 SEHNR and CDR2 FQNEAQ (reference sequence). J was trimmed by 3 bases and V by 5 bases; bases with no gene match: 11. CDR3 loop: CASSPPSLAGDTDTQYF. The CDR3, as DNA: TGTGCCAGCAGCCCACCTTCCCTAGCGGGAGATACAGATACGCAGTATTTT.